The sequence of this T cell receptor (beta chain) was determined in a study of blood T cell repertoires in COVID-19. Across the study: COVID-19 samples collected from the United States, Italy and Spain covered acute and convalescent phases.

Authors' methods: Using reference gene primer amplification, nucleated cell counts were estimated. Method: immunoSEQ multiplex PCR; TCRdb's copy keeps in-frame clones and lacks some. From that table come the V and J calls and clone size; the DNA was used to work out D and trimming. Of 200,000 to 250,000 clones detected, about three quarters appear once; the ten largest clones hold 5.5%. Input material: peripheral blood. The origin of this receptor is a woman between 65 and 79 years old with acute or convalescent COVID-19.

The DNA of the CDR3 is TGTGCCAGCAGCCTGGGGGGGTTGGCGCAGCCCCAGCATTTT. This sequence encodes CASSLGGLAQPQHF. J is TRBJ1-5 and V is TRBV6-5; perhaps TRBD1 as D (5 bases). This CDR3 contains 14 residues. Germline-derived CDR1 and CDR2 are MNHEY and SVGAGI. The V end lost 6 bases, the J end lost 7 bases, and 16 bases lay between the germline ends.